The present entry profiles one TCR beta chain with its context. The antigen is unknown. This entry comes from a study of CD8+ T cells in alopecia areata. Findings and caveats of the study: In scalp and blood, many expanded lesional clones persisted during tofacitinib. Higher clonality and more expanded CD8+ clones appeared in lesional than normal scalp.

After isolation, RNA underwent reverse transcription to generate cDNA as the sequencing template. This table comes from immunoSEQ multiplex PCR, and its TCRdb copy is limited to in-frame clones, with some not included. The table has about 180,000 clones, roughly 58% seen once. This CDR3 comprises 13 residues. V shed 3 bases, J shed 4 bases, and the junction held 4 bases outside the gene matches. Germline CDR1 and CDR2: SQVTM and ANQGSEA. Treatment defined: oral pan-JAK inhibitor, 5-10 mg twice daily. Collected material from alopecia areata patients comprised lesional scalp punch biopsies and peripheral blood.

The TCR was taken from a human donor with alopecia areata. The specimen comprised CD4+ T cells sorted from blood, sampled at approximately week 56, from a patient treated with tofacitinib. The V gene is TRBV29-1, the J gene TRBJ2-3; 7 bases fit TRBD1. This CDR3 is CSVDRGNADTQYF. The CDR3 coding sequence is TGCAGCGTTGACAGGGGGAACGCAGATACGCAGTATTTT.